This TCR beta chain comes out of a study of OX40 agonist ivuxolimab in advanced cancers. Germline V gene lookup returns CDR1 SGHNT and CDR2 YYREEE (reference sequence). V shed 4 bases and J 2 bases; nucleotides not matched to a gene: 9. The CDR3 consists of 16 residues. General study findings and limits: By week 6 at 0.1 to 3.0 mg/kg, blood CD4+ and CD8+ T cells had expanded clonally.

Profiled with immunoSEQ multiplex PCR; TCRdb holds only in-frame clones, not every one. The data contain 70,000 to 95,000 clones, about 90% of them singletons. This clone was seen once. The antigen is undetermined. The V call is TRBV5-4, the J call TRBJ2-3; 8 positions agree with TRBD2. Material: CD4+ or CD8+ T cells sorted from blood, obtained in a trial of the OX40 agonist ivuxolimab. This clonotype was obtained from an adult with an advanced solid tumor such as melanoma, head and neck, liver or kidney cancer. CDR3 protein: CASSRGTSGNTDTQYF. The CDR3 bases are TGTGCCAGCAGCCGAGGCACTAGCGGTAACACAGATACGCAGTATTTT. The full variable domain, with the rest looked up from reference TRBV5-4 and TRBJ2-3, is ETGVTQSPTHLIKTRGQQVTLRCSSQSGHNTVSWYQQALGQGPQFIFQYYREEENGRGNFPPRFSGLQFPNYSSELNVNALELDDSALYLCASSRGTSGNTDTQYFGPGTRLTVL.